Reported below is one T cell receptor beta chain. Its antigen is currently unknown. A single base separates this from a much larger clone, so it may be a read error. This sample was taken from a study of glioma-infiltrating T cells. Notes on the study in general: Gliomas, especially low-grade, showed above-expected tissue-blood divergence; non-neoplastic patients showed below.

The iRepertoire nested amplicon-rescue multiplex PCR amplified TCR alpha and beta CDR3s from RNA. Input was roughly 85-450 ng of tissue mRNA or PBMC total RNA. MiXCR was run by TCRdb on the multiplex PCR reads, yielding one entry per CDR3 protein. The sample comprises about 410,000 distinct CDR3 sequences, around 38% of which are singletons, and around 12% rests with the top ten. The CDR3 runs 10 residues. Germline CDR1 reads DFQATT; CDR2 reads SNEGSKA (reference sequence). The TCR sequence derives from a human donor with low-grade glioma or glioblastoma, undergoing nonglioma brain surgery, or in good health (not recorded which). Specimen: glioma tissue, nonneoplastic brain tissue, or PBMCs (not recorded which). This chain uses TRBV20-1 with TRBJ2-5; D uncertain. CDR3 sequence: CSGRQETKYF. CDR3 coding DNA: TGCAGTGGCAGGCAAGAGACCAAGTACTTC.